This T cell receptor beta chain came from a study of CD4 T cells in relation to SARS-CoV-2 and coronaviruses. Looking at the study overall: TCR beta CDR3s were sequenced after roughly ten-day antigen culture of PBMCs. No peptide or an HIV-1 Nef peptide pool served as negative control. General observations from the study: No donor gave both pre-pandemic and post-infection samples.

V lost 1 base to trimming and J lost 9 bases, with 19 bases between them. This CDR3 is 15 amino acids long. The germline V gene has CDR1 SGDLS and CDR2 YYNGEE. As to this clone: What it binds is unknown.

Before the COVID-19 pandemic, during about 2011-2019, CD4+ T cells were taken from unexposed donors. Isolation of CD4+ T cells took place after roughly nine days in culture. Testing used SARS-CoV-2 S/N and four cold-coronavirus spikes on unexposed-donor CD4+ T cells, cells permitting. Sequenced by immunoSEQ multiplex PCR; TCRdb stores in-frame clones only, minus some. The sample has 20,000 to 25,000 clones, 60% to 80% seen once. The specimen sequenced was CD4+ T cells from PBMCs, cultured in vitro. V is TRBV9 and J is TRBJ1-2, with D possibly TRBD1 on 5 matching bases. The clonotype comes from a human donor in good health. The CDR3 nucleotides are TGTGCCAGCAGCGTACTCCCCGGGGACGGTTACCGCTACACCTTC. Protein: CASSVLPGDGYRYTF.